This section outlines one T cell receptor beta chain sequence together with its context. From germline, CDR1 is SGDLS and CDR2 YYNGEE. The CDR3 is 14 residues long. Deletions cut 2 bases from V and 6 bases from J, with 14 bases between. The record originates from a study of blood T cells in healthy people across ages. PCR was performed a second time for about 6 to 11 cycles using a sample-barcoded 5' primer and a J-beta primer mix. Tags on each cDNA molecule came from a template-switch adaptor with 12 random nucleotides. TCRdb re-called the 5' RACE reads with MiXCR, one entry per CDR3 protein. The sample has about 930,000 distinct CDR3 sequences; roughly 28% are singletons. Collection of 7.5 to 10 milliliters of peripheral blood was performed for each donor. Isolated PBMCs totaled at least 7 million in each sample. This sample also belongs to another study, concerning T cells of mothers and their children. That publication notes: Per mother, over 9.5 million TCR beta CDR3 reads were obtained; per child, approximately 3 million.

The clonotype was recovered from a woman aged 40 to 50 in good health. The chain carries TRBV9 and TRBJ1-1; no definite D call. What was sequenced was blood. This chain's CDR3 is CASSVVGLCAEAFF. The CDR3 bases are TGTGCCAGCAGCGTTGTTGGCCTTTGTGCTGAAGCTTTCTTT.